This T cell receptor (beta chain) was sequenced for a study of tumour-infiltrating T cells in Burkitt lymphoma (dated by TCRdb to 2020 to 2021). About the full investigation: All epidemiological subtypes of Burkitt lymphoma were represented in the cohort, which was made up of around 75 patients. TCR repertoire data were correlated with clinical outcome; productive clonality predicted overall and progression-free survival, independent of established prognosticators including age at diagnosis.

The CDR3 sequence holds 14 residues, the cysteine and phenylalanine included. Only the CDR3 portion is preserved as DNA: 42 bases, with reading frame beginning at the first base. CDR1 and CDR2 (SGHVS, FQNEAQ) derive from the germline V gene. Relative to germline, V is missing 3 bases and J is missing 3 bases, with 4 bases of the junction outside any gene match. Only a few counts were recorded for this clone. Its antigen specificity is not known. The record has no base qualities; no much larger clone is one base away. The library came from the immunoSEQ multiplex PCR assay. As stored in TCRdb, this immuneACCESS dataset retains in-frame rearrangements with V and J assigned. A fraction of the clones does not appear; measured against another copy, unresolved V genes explain less than half of the discrepancy, and the remainder lacks a known reason. The table for this sample lists 45,000 to 60,000 clones; around 30% of them were counted only once. Over 2.5% of the sample lies in the top ten.

Results and caveats for the whole study, not just this receptor: Several public clonotypes shared across numerous Burkitt lymphoma patients were found, suggesting shared tumour neoantigen selection absent from diffuse large B-cell lymphoma.

The sequence came from a human donor with Burkitt lymphoma. Source material: tumor tissue. The sequence links TRBV7-8 to TRBJ2-5; 7 middle bases align to TRBD1. The CDR3 reads CASSFNRGKETQYF. The nucleotide sequence reads as follows: TGTGCCAGCAGCTTCAACAGGGGCAAAGAGACCCAGTACTTC.